The 5 T cell receptor beta chains listed next were all sequenced from one sample in a study of shared clonotypes between healthy human individuals. Generated by immunoSEQ multiplex PCR, the TCRdb table keeps only in-frame clones and is missing some. The table includes about 1,500,000 clones, roughly 96% detected once. The sample consisted of naive CD4+ T cells sorted from blood. Subset here: CD45RA+ positively selected. All receptors come from a young man in good health.

The V gene is TRBV7-9, the J gene TRBJ2-1; 11 positions agree with TRBD2. V gave up 7 bases and J gave up 9 bases; unmatched junction bases: 11. CDR1 SEHNR and CDR2 FQNEAQ come from the germline V gene (reference sequence). CDR3 size: 15 residues. The DNA for the CDR3 is TGTGCCAGCATCATGGGGCTAGCGGGAGGTCCTGAGCAGTTCTTC. Protein product: CASIMGLAGGPEQFF.

J is TRBJ2-7 and V is TRBV11-1; 7 nucleotides match TRBD1. CDR3 length equals 13 residues. From germline, CDR1 is SGHAT and CDR2 FQDESV (reference sequence). The V and J ends lost 2 bases and 4 bases, in that order; junction bases with no gene match: 2. The CDR3 DNA reads TGTGCCAGCAGCTTAAGGGGGCCTTACGAGCAGTACTTC. This gives the protein CASSLRGPYEQYF.

This chain joins TRBV5-1 and TRBJ2-1; the D gene is possibly TRBD2 (6 bases). Germline V CDR1 and CDR2: SGHRS, YFSETQ. The CDR3 runs 15 residues. V gave up 4 bases and J gave up 8 bases, with 19 bases separating them. CDR3: CASSKGLPIMDEQFF. CDR3 nucleotide sequence: TGCGCCAGCAGCAAGGGACTTCCCATTATGGATGAGCAGTTCTTC.

This clone appeared once. The chain recombines TRBV19 with TRBJ1-5, with a possible D match to TRBD1 (5 bases). Germline CDR1 LNHDA, CDR2 SQIVND (reference sequence). There are 15 residues in the CDR3. Trimming took 0 bases from V and 5 from J, leaving 11 bases between them. The CDR3 is CASSIDRQGYQPQHF. The CDR3 coding sequence is TGTGCCAGTAGTATAGACCGGCAGGGCTATCAGCCCCAGCATTTT.

The chain combines TRBV9 with TRBJ2-1; 7 positions agree with TRBD2. The V gene end was trimmed by 3 bases and the J gene end by 4 bases; junction bases not matched to a gene: 13. The CDR3 has 17 amino acids. Germline CDR1 reads SGDLS; CDR2 reads YYNGEE. This chain's CDR3 is CASSAPQTSSGYNEQFF. CDR3 DNA sequence: TGTGCCAGCAGCGCGCCCCAGACTAGCTCGGGATACAATGAGCAGTTCTTC.